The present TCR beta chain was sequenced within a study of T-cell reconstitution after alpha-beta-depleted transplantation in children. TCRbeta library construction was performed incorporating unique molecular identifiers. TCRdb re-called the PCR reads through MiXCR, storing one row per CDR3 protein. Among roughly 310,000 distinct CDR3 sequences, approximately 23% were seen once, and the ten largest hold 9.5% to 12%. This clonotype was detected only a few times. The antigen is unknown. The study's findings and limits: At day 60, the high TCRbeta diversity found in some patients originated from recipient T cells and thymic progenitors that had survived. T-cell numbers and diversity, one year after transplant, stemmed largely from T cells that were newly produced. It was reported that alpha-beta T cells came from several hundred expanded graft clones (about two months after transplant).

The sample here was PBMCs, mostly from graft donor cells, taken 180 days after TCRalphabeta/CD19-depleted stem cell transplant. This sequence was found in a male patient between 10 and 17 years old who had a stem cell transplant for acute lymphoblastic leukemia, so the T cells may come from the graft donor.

The CDR3 loop reads CASTTIAGSGYEQYF. CDR3 in DNA: TGTGCCAGCACCACTATCGCGGGTAGCGGCTACGAGCAGTACTTC. This chain joins TRBV7-9 and TRBJ2-7; a weak D match, TRBD2 (6 bases). Germline CDR1 and CDR2: SEHNR and FQNEAQ (reference sequence). The CDR3 is 15 residues long. Trimming removed 7 bases at V and 3 bases at J, with 19 bases between.